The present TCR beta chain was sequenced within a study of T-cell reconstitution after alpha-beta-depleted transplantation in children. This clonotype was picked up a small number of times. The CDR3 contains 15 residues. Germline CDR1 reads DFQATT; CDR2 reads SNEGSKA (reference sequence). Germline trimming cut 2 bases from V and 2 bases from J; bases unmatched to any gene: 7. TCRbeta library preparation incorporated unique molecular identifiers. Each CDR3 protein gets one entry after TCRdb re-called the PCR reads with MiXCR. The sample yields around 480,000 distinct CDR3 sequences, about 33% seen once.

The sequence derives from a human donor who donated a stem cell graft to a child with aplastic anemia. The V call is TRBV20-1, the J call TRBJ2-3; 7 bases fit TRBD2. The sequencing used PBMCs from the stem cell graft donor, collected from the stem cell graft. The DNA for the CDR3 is TGCAGTGCTAGAAACGCGGGAGAGCTCACAGATACGCAGTATTTT. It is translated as CSARNAGELTDTQYF.